Below, 26 T cell receptor beta chains from the same sample are listed, as sequenced in a study of cytomegalovirus exposure and HLA in healthy donors (dated by TCRdb to 2015 to 2018). The library was made by the immunoSEQ multiplex PCR assay. For the multiplex PCR, a mixture combining 60 forward primers for TCR Vbeta segments and 13 reverse primers for TCR Jbeta segments was used. Held by TCRdb, this immuneACCESS table contains in-frame sequences only and omits some clones. Under half of the omission traces to an unresolved V gene where checked; the cause of the rest is unknown. The sample table records approximately 100,000 clones. The top ten clonotypes cover 0.5% to 0.7% of the sample. Source material: PBMCs. The receptor set was obtained from a man aged 45-65 years in good health and CMV-seronegative.

The chain couples TRBV11-2 to TRBJ1-2; TRBD1 aligns across 8 bases. Germline lookup yields CDR1 SGHAT and CDR2 FQNNGV. After removal of 5 bases from V and 7 bases from J, the junction contained 9 bases not matched to a gene. This CDR3 region has 14 residues. CDR3 coding DNA: TGTGCCAGCAGCCCGGACAGGGCCGAACGTGGCTACACCTTC. It yields the protein CASSPDRAERGYTF.

The chain uses TRBV19 and TRBJ2-7; 9 positions match TRBD1. This CDR3 is built from 16 residues. Unmatched junction bases numbered 5, after V lost 0 bases and J lost 2 bases. Germline CDR1 LNHDA, CDR2 SQIVND (reference sequence). The CDR3, as DNA: TGTGCCAGTAGTATAGATGGTCGACAGGGGGCCTACGAGCAGTACTTC. Translation: CASSIDGRQGAYEQYF.

The CDR3 sequence is CAASRETYEQYF. Here the CDR3 DNA reads TGTGCCGCCTCCCGCGAAACCTACGAGCAGTACTTC. The V call is TRBV10-3, the J call TRBJ2-7; D gene unclear. The CDR3 is made up of 12 amino acids. CDR1 ENHRY and CDR2 SYGVKD come from the germline V gene. V shed 11 bases and J shed 2 bases, with 13 bases lying between them.

The rearrangement links TRBV18 to TRBJ2-7, with D possibly TRBD2 on 7 matching bases. The CDR3 length is 13 residues. Per germline, CDR1 KGHSH and CDR2 LQKENI. The V and J ends lost 6 bases and 5 bases respectively, with 14 bases between them. The CDR3 coding sequence is TGTGCCAGCTCCCCCCGGGGGGCCAACGAGCAGTACTTC. Protein product: CASSPRGANEQYF.

The chain employs TRBV7-2 and TRBJ2-7, with 10 bases identical to TRBD1. V dropped 4 bases and J dropped 4; count of bases not matched to a gene: 7. This CDR3 is built from 15 residues. CDR1 is SGHTA, CDR2 FQGNSA, per germline. The CDR3 DNA sequence: TGTGCCAGCAGCTACGGGACAGGGGATGGGTACGAGCAGTACTTC. Translating it yields CASSYGTGDGYEQYF.

The rearrangement uses TRBV12-5 and TRBJ2-7; 8 bases match TRBD2. V trimming: 2 bases; J trimming: 6 bases; junction bases outside the gene matches: 12. Germline V CDR1 and CDR2: LGHNT, FRNRAP. This CDR3 region has 16 residues. In DNA, the CDR3 is TGTGCTAGTGGTTTGTGGGGTAGAGCGGGAGTAAGCGAGCAGTACTTC. It translates to CASGLWGRAGVSEQYF.

This chain uses TRBV10-3 with TRBJ1-5; perhaps TRBD1 as D (5 bases). Trimming took 3 bases from V and 5 from J, leaving 11 bases between them. The CDR3 is 14 amino acids. Germline V gene sequence: CDR1 ENHRY, CDR2 SYGVKD. The CDR3 region has the DNA TGTGCCATCAGTGAACAACAAGGGGATCAGCCCCAGCATTTT. Translated: CAISEQQGDQPQHF.

Note on this clone: One end of the junction fails to match germline, which may point to a read error. The rearrangement uses TRBV12-5 and TRBJ1-1; D is perhaps TRBD1 (5 bases). This CDR3 has 13 amino acids. The germline V gene encodes CDR1 LGHNT and CDR2 FRNRAP. In DNA, the CDR3 is TGTGCTAGTGGCTACTCGGTGGACACAGAAGCTTTCTTT. This sequence encodes CASGYSVDTEAFF.

V is TRBV19 and J is TRBJ1-2; D perhaps matches TRBD1 (5 bases). Germline V gene lookup returns CDR1 LNHDA and CDR2 SQIVND (reference sequence). Between the trimmed V and J ends, which lost 7 bases and 0 bases, there was a span of 15 bases. This CDR3 has 15 residues. The CDR3 spells CASNSRRGTNYGYTF. Here the CDR3 DNA reads TGTGCCAGTAATTCTCGACGGGGGACTAACTATGGCTACACCTTC.

V gene TRBV19 combines with J gene TRBJ2-3; D is ambiguous. Trimming took 3 bases from V and 5 from J, leaving 15 bases between them. Germline CDR1 and CDR2: LNHDA and SQIVND (reference sequence). The CDR3 is 15 residues long. CDR3 loop: CASSMGWSSRDTQYF. The CDR3 coding sequence is TGTGCCAGTAGTATGGGCTGGTCCAGTAGAGATACGCAGTATTTT.

The rearrangement joins TRBV19 to TRBJ1-2; the D is unclear. This CDR3 is 13 amino acids long. Germline CDR1 LNHDA, CDR2 SQIVND (reference sequence). Trimming left V 3 bases short and J 7 bases short, with 12 bases between. For the CDR3, the DNA is TGTGCCAGTAGTATTGTATCGGGATTTGGCTACACCTTC. It specifies CASSIVSGFGYTF.

The chain carries TRBV10-3 and TRBJ2-5; TRBD2 agrees at 14 bases. Trimming removed 10 bases from V and 4 bases from J; junction bases left unmatched: 5. The CDR3 length is 14 residues. The germline V gene has CDR1 ENHRY and CDR2 SYGVKD. Here the CDR3 DNA reads TGTGCCACCGGGACTAGCGGGAGAGGAGAGACCCAGTACTTC. This translates into CATGTSGRGETQYF.

This rearrangement joins TRBV15 to TRBJ2-7; 7 bases line up with TRBD1. CDR1 LNHNV and CDR2 YYDKDF come from the germline V gene (reference sequence). V was pared by 4 bases and J by 4 bases, with 4 bases of the junction left unmatched. This CDR3 has 13 residues. The CDR3 DNA follows: TGTGCCACCAGCAAAGAACAGGGGTACGAGCAGTACTTC. It translates to CATSKEQGYEQYF. Supplemented by reference TRBV15 and TRBJ2-7, the full variable domain reads DAMVIQNPRYQVTQFGKPVTLSCSQTLNHNVMYWYQQKSSQAPKLLFHYYDKDFNNEADTPDNFQSRRPNTSFCFLDIRSPGLGDTAMYLCATSKEQGYEQYFGPGTRLTVT.

The chain employs TRBV7-8 and TRBJ1-5, with TRBD1 identical over 7 bases. V trimming: 4 bases; J trimming: 2 bases; junction bases outside the gene matches: 11. The CDR3 is 17 amino acids. Looked up from germline, CDR1 is SGHVS and CDR2 is FQNEAQ. The CDR3 here is CASSSDRPSAGNQPQHF. DNA for the CDR3: TGTGCCAGCAGCTCGGACAGGCCCTCTGCAGGCAATCAGCCCCAGCATTTT.

V usage is TRBV6-1 and J usage is TRBJ2-7; TRBD1 agrees at 10 bases. CDR1 and CDR2 from the germline V gene are MNHNS and SASEGT. CDR3 size: 12 residues. V was clipped by 10 bases and J by 4 bases; unmatched bases: 4. The CDR3 nucleotides read TGTGCCACCGGACAGGGGGAATACGAGCAGTACTTC. Translated: CATGQGEYEQYF.

This chain links TRBV5-1 with TRBJ2-2, with D possibly matching TRBD1 (6 bases). CDR1 and CDR2 (germline): SGHRS, YFSETQ. Trimming removed 2 bases at V and 6 bases at J, with 8 bases between. The CDR3 sequence is 13 residues long. CDR3 in amino acids: CASSFTGPGELFF. The CDR3 region has the DNA TGCGCCAGCAGCTTTACAGGGCCCGGGGAGCTGTTTTTT.

The chain carries TRBV5-1 and TRBJ1-1; 9 positions agree with TRBD1. Germline CDR1 reads SGHRS; CDR2 reads YFSETQ. Losses at the gene ends were 0 bases for V and 7 bases for J; bases not matched to a gene: 7. The CDR3 totals 15 residues. CDR3 protein: CASSLDRGQRSEAFF. The CDR3, as DNA: TGCGCCAGCAGCTTGGACAGGGGGCAAAGGAGTGAAGCTTTCTTT.

The chain combines TRBV6-6 with TRBJ1-1; a weak D match, TRBD1 (5 bases). CDR3 length: 11 amino acids. Trimming took off 7 bases at V and 10 bases at J, with 13 bases between the two ends. Germline V gene lookup returns CDR1 MNHNY and CDR2 SVGAGI (reference sequence). The CDR3: CASTERGGAFF. Written as DNA, the CDR3 is TGTGCCAGCACCGAGCGGGGGGGAGCTTTCTTT.

The chain has TRBV7-2 and TRBJ2-5; 13 nucleotides line up with TRBD2. The J segment lost 4 bases and the V segment lost 4 bases, leaving 9 bases of the junction unmatched. Per germline, CDR1 SGHTA and CDR2 FQGNSA. This CDR3 has 17 amino acids. The CDR3 nucleotides read TGTGCCAGCAGCTGGAACAGACTAGCGGGAGGCATAGAGACCCAGTACTTC. Protein product: CASSWNRLAGGIETQYF.

The V gene is TRBV7-2, the J gene TRBJ2-2; 14 nucleotides match TRBD2. This CDR3 has 17 residues. Germline V gives CDR1 SGHTA, CDR2 FQGNSA. With 5 bases clipped from V and 6 bases from J, the junction kept 8 bases outside the gene matches. The CDR3 DNA is TGTGCCAGCAGCCGAACTTCGACTAGCGGGAGGGCCGGGGAGCTGTTTTTT. Amino acid sequence: CASSRTSTSGRAGELFF.

The chain uses TRBV5-1 and TRBJ1-1; D not certain. This CDR3 region has 14 residues. The V end lost 0 bases, the J end lost 0 bases, and 6 bases lay between the germline ends. Germline lookup yields CDR1 SGHRS and CDR2 YFSETQ. The CDR3 DNA is TGCGCCAGCAGCTTGGCCCAGTTGAACACTGAAGCTTTCTTT. Translating gives CASSLAQLNTEAFF.

The chain employs TRBV4-1 and TRBJ2-3; TRBD2 agrees at 13 bases. Germline-derived CDR1 and CDR2 are MGHRA and YSYEKL. The CDR3 extends over 19 amino acids. V gave up 0 bases and J gave up 0 bases; unmatched junction bases: 6. CDR3 nucleotides: TGCGCCAGCAGCCAAGAACGACTAGCGGGAGGCACTAGCACAGATACGCAGTATTTT. Amino acid sequence: CASSQERLAGGTSTDTQYF.

The rearrangement joins TRBV19 to TRBJ2-7; perhaps TRBD2 as D (5 bases). Germline CDR1 is LNHDA and CDR2 is SQIVND (reference sequence). The V end lost 3 bases, the J end lost 7 bases, and 10 bases lay between the germline ends. This CDR3 has 12 amino acids. CDR3 sequence: CASSIAGREQYF. CDR3 in DNA: TGTGCCAGTAGTATTGCGGGTAGAGAGCAGTACTTC. Full variable domain (remainder filled in from reference TRBV19 and TRBJ2-7): DGGITQSPKYLFRKEGQNVTLSCEQNLNHDAMYWYRQDPGQGLRLIYYSQIVNDFQKGDIAEGYSVSREKKESFPLTVTSAQKNPTAFYLCASSIAGREQYFGPGTRLTVT.

The chain couples TRBV7-2 to TRBJ1-1, with D unclear. Germline CDR1 and CDR2: SGHTA and FQGNSA. The CDR3 contains 12 residues. Trimming cost V 4 bases and J 5 bases, with 8 bases left between them. The CDR3, as DNA: TGTGCCAGCAGCTCCCGGTATACTGAAGCTTTCTTT. Protein: CASSSRYTEAFF.

In DNA form, the CDR3 reads TGTGCCAGCGGCCATGGGAACACTGAAGCTTTCTTT. Amino acid sequence: CASGHGNTEAFF. V is TRBV27 and J is TRBJ1-1; D not certain. There are 12 residues in the CDR3. Trimming pared 8 bases from V and 1 base from J, leaving 8 bases between. CDR1 MNHEY and CDR2 SMNVEV come from the germline V gene (reference sequence).

V is TRBV7-9 and J is TRBJ1-2; D possibly corresponds to TRBD1 (5 bases). Per germline, CDR1 SEHNR and CDR2 FQNEAQ (reference sequence). The CDR3 loop spans 13 amino acids. V was clipped by 1 base and J by 3 bases, with 6 bases between them. The CDR3 protein is CASSLGTYYGYTF. Here the CDR3 DNA reads TGTGCCAGCAGCTTAGGGACATACTATGGCTACACCTTC.